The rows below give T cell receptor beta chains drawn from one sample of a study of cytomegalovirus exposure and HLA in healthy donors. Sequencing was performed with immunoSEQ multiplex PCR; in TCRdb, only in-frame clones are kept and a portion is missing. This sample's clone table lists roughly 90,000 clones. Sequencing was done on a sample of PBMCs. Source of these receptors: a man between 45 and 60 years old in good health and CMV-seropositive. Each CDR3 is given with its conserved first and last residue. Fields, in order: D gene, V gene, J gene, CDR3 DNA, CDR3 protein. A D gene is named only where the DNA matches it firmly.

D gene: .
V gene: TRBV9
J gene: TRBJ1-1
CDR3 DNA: TGTGCCAGCAGCGTAACAGGCGCCAGCACTGAAGCTTTCTTT
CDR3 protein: CASSVTGASTEAFF

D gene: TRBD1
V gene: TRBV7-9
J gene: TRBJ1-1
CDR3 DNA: TGTGCCAGCAGCTTAGAGGCGACAGGGGGCGTTGGCACTGAAGCTTTCTTT
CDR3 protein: CASSLEATGGVGTEAFF

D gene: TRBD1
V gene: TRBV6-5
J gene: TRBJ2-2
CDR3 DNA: TGTGCCAGCAGTGGAGGACAGGGTGGAGGGGAGCTGTTTTTT
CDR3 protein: CASSGGQGGGELFF

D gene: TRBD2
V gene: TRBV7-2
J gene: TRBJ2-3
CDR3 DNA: TGTGCCAGCAGCTTTATCGGGACTAGGCCCACAGATACGCAGTATTTT
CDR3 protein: CASSFIGTRPTDTQYF

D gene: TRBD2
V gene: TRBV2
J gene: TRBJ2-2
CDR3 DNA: TGTGCCAGCAGGCCCGGACTAGCGGGAGGGAACACCGGGGAGCTGTTTTTT
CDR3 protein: CASRPGLAGGNTGELFF

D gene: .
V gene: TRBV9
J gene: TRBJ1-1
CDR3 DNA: TGTGCCAGCAGCGTAGGGCAGGGTACCGGGGGCACTGAAGCTTTCTTT
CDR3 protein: CASSVGQGTGGTEAFF

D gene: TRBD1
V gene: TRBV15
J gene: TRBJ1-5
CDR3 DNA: TGTGCCACCTCCCGGGACAGGGGCCCCAATCAGCCCCAGCATTTT
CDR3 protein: CATSRDRGPNQPQHF

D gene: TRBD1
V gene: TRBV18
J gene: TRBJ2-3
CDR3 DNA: TGTGCCAGCTCAGTACAGGGGAGACTCACAGATACGCAGTATTTT
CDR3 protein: CASSVQGRLTDTQYF

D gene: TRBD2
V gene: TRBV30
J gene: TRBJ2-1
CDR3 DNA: TGTGCCTGGAGTTCTAGCGGGATTTCCTACAATGAGCAGTTCTTC
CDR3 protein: CAWSSSGISYNEQFF

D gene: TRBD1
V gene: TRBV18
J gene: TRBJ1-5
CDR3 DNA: TGTGCCAGCTCATCGACAGGGGGCAATCAGCCCCAGCATTTT
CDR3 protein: CASSSTGGNQPQHF

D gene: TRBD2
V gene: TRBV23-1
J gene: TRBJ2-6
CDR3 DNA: TGCGCCAGGTCTGCGGGGGGCCGGAAAACTGGGGCCAACGTCCTGACTTTC
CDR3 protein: CARSAGGRKTGANVLTF

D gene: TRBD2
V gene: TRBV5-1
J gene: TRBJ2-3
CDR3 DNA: TGCGCCAGCAGCTTCCAGCGGGAGGGCAGTGGAGATACGCAGTATTTT
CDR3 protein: CASSFQREGSGDTQYF

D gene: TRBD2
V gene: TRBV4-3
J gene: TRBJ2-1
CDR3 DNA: TGCGCCAGCAGCCAAGATCCTAGCGGAACCGGCGGATCCTTGTTCGATGAGCAGTTCTTC
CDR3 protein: CASSQDPSGTGGSLFDEQFF

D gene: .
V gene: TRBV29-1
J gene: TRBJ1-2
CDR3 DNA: TGCAGCGTTGTGCGGATGTATGGCTACACCTTC
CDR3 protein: CSVVRMYGYTF

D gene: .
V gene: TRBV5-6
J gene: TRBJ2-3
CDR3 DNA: TGTGCCAGCAGCTTGACTGAAGCGGTCTATTCCACAGATACGCAGTATTTT
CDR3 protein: CASSLTEAVYSTDTQYF

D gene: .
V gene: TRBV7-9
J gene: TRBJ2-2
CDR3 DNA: TGTGCCAGCAGCTTAGTAACGGGTGGAGTGGAAGCCGGGGAGCTGTTTTTT
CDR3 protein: CASSLVTGGVEAGELFF

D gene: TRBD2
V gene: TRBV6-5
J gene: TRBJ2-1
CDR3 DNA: TGTGCCAGCAGCCTTAGCGGGAGGTGGAGCGATGAGCAGTTCTTC
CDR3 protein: CASSLSGRWSDEQFF

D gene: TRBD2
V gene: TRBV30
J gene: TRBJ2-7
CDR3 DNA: TGTGCCTGTTCCCCCGGACTAGGGCGCTACGAGCAGTACTTC
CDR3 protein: CACSPGLGRYEQYF

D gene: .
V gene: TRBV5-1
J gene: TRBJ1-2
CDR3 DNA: TGCGCCAGCAGCTTAACGTCCCTAAACTATGGCTACACCTTC
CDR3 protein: CASSLTSLNYGYTF

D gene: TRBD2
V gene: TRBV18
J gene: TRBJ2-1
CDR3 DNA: TGTGCCAGCTCATTTGCCGGGACTAGCAATGAGCAGTTCTTC
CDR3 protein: CASSFAGTSNEQFF

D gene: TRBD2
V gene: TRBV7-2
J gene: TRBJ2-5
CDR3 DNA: TGTGCCAGCAGCTTAAAAGCGGGAGTAGGGTTCCAAGAGACCCAGTACTTC
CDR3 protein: CASSLKAGVGFQETQYF

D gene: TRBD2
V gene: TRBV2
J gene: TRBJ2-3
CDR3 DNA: TGTGCCAGCAGGCTACTAGCGGGAGGGCCAGGTACGCAGTATTTT
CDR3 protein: CASRLLAGGPGTQYF

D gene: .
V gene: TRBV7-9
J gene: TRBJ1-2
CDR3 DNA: TGTGCCAGCAGCTTTCCCACAGGGCCTTACTATGGCTACACCTTC
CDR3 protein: CASSFPTGPYYGYTF

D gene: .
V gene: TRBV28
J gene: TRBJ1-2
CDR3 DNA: TGTGCCAGCAACTGGGGGGGGAACAACTATGGCTACACCTTC
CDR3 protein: CASNWGGNNYGYTF

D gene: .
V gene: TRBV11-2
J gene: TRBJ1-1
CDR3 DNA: TGTGCCAGCAGCTCCCGGGGGGGGAACACTGAAGCTTTCTTT
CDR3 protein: CASSSRGGNTEAFF

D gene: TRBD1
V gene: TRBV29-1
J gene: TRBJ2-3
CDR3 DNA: TGCAGCGTTGAAGGACAGGGGTACACAGATACGCAGTATTTT
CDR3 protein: CSVEGQGYTDTQYF

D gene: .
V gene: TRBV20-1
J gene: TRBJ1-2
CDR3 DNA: TGCAGTGCCCCCGAGGAGGGCTACACCTTC
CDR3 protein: CSAPEEGYTF

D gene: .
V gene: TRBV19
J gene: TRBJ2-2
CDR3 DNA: TGTGCCACAACAGGTCGTCCTCTGGGCACCGGGGAGCTGTTTTTT
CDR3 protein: CATTGRPLGTGELFF

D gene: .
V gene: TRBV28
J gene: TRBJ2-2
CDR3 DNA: TGTGCCAGCAGTTTTCTAGCCCTTCGAGAGCTGTTTTTT
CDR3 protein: CASSFLALRELFF

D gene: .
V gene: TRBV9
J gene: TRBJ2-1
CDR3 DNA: TGTGCCAGCAGCGTAGTGGCGGGAACCTCCTACAATGAGCAGTTCTTC
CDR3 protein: CASSVVAGTSYNEQFF

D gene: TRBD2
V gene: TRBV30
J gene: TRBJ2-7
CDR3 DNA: TGTGCCTGGACGGGACTAGCGGGGGAGCAGTACTTC
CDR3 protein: CAWTGLAGEQYF

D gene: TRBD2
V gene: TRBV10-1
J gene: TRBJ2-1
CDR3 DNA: TGCGCCAGCAGTGGCGGGAGGCCCACTCGGGAGCAGTTCTTC
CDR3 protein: CASSGGRPTREQFF

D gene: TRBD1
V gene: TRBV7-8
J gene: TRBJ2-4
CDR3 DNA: TGTGCCAGCAGCTTGATGGACAGGGAAACCAAAAACATTCAGTACTTC
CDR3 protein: CASSLMDRETKNIQYF